This T cell receptor (beta chain) was retrieved from a study of T cell repertoires in cytomegalovirus infection. TCRdb ran MiXCR on the reads and lists one entry per CDR3 protein. Seen here are about 530,000 distinct CDR3 sequences, less than 30% observed once, and the top ten hold around 14%. This clonotype was detected a few times. The ends were cut back, 0 bases at V and 3 bases at J, with 9 bases in the middle. Germline values: CDR1 SGHRS, CDR2 YFSETQ. CDR3 length: 14 amino acids. The gene calls are TRBV5-1 and TRBJ2-5; no clear D. The sequencing input was PBMCs. This TCR derives from a human donor in good health (CMV status not recorded). Some clones in this sample may be carry-over from other donors' samples. CDR3 protein: CASSLGRLEETQYF. CDR3 DNA sequence: TGCGCCAGCAGCTTGGGACGGCTTGAAGAGACCCAGTACTTC.